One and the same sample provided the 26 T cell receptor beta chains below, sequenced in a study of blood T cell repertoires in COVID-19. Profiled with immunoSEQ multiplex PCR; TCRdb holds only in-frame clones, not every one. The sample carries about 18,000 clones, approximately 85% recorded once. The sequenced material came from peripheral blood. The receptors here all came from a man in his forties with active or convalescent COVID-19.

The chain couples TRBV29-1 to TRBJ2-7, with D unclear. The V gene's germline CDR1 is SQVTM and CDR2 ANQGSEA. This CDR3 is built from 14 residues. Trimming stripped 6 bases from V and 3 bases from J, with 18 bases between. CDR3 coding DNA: TGCAGCGTAGAACTCAGTTCACCCTTCTACGAGCAGTACTTC. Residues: CSVELSSPFYEQYF.

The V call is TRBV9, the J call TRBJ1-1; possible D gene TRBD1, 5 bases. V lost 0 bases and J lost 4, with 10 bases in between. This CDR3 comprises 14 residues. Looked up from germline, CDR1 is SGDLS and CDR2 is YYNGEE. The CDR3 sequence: CASSVGQGSTEAFF. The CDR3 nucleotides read TGTGCCAGCAGCGTAGGGCAGGGCAGCACTGAAGCTTTCTTT.

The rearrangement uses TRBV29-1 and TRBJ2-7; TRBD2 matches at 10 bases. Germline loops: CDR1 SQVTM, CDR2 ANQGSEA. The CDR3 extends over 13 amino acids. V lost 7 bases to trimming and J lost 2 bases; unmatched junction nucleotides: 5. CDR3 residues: CSASGGRAYEQYF. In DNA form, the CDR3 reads TGCAGCGCTAGCGGGGGTAGGGCCTACGAGCAGTACTTC.

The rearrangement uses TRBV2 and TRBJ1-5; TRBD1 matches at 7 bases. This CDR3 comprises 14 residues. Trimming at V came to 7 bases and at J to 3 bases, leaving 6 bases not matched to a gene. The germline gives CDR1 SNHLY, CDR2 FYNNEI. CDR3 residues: CASTLGQVNQPQHF. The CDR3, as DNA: TGTGCCAGCACCTTAGGACAGGTCAATCAGCCCCAGCATTTT.

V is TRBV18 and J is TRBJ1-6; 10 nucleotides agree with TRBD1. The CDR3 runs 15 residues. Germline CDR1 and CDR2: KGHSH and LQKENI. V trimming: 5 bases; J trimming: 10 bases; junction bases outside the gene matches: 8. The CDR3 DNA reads TGTGCCAGCTCAGTTGGACAGGGGGTAGGGTCACCCCTCCACTTT. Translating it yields CASSVGQGVGSPLHF.

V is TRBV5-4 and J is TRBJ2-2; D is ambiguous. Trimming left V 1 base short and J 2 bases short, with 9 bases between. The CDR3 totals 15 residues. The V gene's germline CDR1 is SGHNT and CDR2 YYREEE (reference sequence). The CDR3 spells CASSLKTANTGELFF. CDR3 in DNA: TGTGCCAGCAGCTTGAAAACAGCCAACACCGGGGAGCTGTTTTTT.

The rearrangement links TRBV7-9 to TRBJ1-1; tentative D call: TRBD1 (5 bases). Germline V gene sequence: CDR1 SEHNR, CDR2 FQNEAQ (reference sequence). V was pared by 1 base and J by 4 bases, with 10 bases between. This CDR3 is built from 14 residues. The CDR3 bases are TGTGCCAGCAGCTTAGGCAGGGCCGGCACTGAAGCTTTCTTT. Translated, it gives CASSLGRAGTEAFF.

DNA for the CDR3: TGCGCCAGCAGTGTTATCGGGGAGCTGTTTTTT. Residues: CASSVIGELFF. The chain recombines TRBV5-1 with TRBJ2-2, with unresolved D. The CDR3 covers 11 residues. The germline CDR1 and CDR2 sequences are SGHRS and YFSETQ. Trimming removed 5 bases from V and 7 bases from J, with 6 bases in between.

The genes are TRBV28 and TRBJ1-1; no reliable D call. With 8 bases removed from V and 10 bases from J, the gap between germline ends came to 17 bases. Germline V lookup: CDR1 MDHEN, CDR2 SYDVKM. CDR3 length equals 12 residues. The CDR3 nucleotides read TGTGCCAGCGATGGCCGGGGTTTAGGAGCTTTCTTT. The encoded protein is CASDGRGLGAFF.

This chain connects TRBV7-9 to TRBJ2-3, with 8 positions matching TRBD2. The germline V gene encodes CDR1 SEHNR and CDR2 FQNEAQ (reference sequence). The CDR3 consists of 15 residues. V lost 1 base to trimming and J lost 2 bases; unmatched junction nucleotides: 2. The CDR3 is CASSLGRGATDTQYF. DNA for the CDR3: TGTGCCAGCAGCTTAGGGCGGGGGGCCACAGATACGCAGTATTTT.

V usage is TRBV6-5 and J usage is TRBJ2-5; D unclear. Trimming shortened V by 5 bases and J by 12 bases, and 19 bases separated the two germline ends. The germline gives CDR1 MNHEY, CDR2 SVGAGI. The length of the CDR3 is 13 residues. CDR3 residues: CASSTRGSLFEYF. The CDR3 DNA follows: TGTGCCAGCAGTACACGCGGCTCGCTCTTCGAGTACTTC.

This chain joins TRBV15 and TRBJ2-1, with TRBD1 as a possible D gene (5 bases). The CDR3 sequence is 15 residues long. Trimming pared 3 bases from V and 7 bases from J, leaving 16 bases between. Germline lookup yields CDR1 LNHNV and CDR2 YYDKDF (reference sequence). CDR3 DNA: TGTGCCACCAGCAGTGCCTCGACAGAGGTGAATGAGCAGTTCTTC. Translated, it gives CATSSASTEVNEQFF.

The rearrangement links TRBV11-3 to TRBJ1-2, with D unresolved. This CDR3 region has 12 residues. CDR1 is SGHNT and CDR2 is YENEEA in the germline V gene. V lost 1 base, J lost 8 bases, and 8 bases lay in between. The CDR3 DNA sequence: TGTGCCAGCAGCTTAGGAGGTGAAGGCTACACCTTC. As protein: CASSLGGEGYTF.

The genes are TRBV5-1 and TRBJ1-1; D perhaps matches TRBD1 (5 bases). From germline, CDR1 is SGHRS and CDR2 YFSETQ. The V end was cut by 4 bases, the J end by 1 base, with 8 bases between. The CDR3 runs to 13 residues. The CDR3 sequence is CASSLQGNTEAFF. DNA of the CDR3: TGCGCCAGCAGCCTTCAGGGGAACACTGAAGCTTTCTTT.

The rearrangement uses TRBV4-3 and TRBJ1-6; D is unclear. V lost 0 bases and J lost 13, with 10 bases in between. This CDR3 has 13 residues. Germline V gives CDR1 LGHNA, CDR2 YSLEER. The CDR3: CASSQDTETPLHF. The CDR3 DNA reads TGCGCCAGCAGCCAAGATACGGAGACGCCCCTCCACTTT.

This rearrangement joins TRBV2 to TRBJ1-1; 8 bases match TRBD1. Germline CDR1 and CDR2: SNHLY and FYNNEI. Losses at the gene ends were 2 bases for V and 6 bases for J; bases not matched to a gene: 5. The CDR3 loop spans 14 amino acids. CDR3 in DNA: TGTGCCAGCAGTGAATTGCAGGGGGCTTCTGAAGCTTTCTTT. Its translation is CASSELQGASEAFF.

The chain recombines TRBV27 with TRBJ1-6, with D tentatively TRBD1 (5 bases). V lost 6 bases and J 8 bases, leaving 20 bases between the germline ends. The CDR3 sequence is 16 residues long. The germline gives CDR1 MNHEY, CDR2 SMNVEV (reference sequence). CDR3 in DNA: TGTGCCAGCAGAAAAAGCGGGACCCCGGGCTATTCACCCCTCCACTTT. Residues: CASRKSGTPGYSPLHF.

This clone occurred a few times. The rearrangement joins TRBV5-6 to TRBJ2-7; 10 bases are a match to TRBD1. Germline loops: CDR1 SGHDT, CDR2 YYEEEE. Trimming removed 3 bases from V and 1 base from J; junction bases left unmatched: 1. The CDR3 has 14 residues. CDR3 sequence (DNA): TGTGCCAGCAGCTGGGGACAGGGGTCCTACGAGCAGTACTTC. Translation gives CASSWGQGSYEQYF.

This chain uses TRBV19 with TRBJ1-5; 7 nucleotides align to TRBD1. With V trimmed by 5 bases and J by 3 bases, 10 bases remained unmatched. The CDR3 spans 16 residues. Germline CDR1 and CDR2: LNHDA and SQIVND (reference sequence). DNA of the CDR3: TGTGCCAGTAGTTTCTATCCGGGACAGATCAATCAGCCCCAGCATTTT. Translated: CASSFYPGQINQPQHF.

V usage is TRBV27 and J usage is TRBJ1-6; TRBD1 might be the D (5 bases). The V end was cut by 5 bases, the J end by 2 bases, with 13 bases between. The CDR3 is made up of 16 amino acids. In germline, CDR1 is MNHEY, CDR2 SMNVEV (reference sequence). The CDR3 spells CASSPSSGPYNSPLHF. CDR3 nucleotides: TGTGCCAGCAGTCCCTCGTCAGGGCCCTATAATTCACCCCTCCACTTT.

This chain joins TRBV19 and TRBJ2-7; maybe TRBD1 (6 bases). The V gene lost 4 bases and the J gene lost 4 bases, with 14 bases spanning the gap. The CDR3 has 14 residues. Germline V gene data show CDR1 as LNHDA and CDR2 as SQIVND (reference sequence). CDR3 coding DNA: TGTGCCAGTAGTACGGCGACAGGCTCTTACGAGCAGTACTTC. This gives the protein CASSTATGSYEQYF.

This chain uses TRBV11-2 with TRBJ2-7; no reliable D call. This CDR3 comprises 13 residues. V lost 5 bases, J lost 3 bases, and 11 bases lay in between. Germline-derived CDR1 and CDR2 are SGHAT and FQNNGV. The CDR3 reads CASSLQTSYEQYF. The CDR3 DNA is TGTGCCAGCAGCCTTCAGACAAGCTACGAGCAGTACTTC.

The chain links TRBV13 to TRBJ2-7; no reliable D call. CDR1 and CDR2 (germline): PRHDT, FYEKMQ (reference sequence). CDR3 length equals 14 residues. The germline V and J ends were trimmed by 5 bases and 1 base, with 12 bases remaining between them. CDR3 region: CASSTETASYEQYF. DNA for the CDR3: TGTGCCAGCAGCACGGAGACGGCATCCTACGAGCAGTACTTC.

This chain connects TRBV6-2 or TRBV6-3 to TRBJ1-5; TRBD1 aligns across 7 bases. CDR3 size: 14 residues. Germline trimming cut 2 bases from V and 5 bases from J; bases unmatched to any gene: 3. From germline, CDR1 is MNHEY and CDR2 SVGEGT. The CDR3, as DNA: TGTGCCAGCAGTTACCGGACAGGATATCAGCCCCAGCATTTT. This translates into CASSYRTGYQPQHF.

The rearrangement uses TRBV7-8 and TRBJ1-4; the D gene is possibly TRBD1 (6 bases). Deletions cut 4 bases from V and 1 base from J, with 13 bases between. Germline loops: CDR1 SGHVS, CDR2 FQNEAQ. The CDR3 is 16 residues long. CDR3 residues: CASSSLTGVTNEKLFF. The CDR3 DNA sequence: TGTGCCAGCAGCTCACTGACAGGCGTAACTAATGAAAAACTGTTTTTT.

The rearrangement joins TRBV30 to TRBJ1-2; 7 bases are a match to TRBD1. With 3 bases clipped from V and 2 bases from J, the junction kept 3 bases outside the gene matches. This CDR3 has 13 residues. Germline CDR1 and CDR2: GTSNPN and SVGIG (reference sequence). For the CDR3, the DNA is TGTGCCTGGAGAAAGACAGGGAACTATGGCTACACCTTC. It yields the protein CAWRKTGNYGYTF.